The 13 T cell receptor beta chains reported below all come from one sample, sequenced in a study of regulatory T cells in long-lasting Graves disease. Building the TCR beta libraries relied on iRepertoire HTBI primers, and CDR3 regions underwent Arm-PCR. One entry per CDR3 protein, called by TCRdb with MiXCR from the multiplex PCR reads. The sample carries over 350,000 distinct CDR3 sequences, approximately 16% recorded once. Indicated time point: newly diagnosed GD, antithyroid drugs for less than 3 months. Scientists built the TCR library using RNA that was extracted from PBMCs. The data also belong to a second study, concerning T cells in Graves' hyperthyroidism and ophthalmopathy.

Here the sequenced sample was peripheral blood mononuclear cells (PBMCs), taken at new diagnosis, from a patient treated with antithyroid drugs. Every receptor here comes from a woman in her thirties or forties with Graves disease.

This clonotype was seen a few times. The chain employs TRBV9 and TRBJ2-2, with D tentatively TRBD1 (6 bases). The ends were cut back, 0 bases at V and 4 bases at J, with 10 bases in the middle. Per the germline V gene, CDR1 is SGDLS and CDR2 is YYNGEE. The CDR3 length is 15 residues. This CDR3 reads CASSVEGVGTGELFF. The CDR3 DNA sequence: TGTGCCAGCAGCGTAGAGGGGGTGGGCACCGGGGAGCTGTTTTTT.

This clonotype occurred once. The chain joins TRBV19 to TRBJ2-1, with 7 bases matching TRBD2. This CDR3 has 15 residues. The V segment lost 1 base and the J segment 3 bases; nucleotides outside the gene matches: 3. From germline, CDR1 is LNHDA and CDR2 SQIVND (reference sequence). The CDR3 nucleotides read TGTGCCAGTAGTATAGTTGCGGGAGACTACAATGAGCAGTTCTTC. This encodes CASSIVAGDYNEQFF.

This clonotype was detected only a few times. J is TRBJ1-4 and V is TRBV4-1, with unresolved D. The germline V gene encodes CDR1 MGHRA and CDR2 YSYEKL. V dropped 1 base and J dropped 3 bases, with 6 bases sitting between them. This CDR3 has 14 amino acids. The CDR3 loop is CASSQVWANEKLFF. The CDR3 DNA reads TGCGCCAGCAGCCAAGTGTGGGCTAATGAAAAACTGTTTTTT.

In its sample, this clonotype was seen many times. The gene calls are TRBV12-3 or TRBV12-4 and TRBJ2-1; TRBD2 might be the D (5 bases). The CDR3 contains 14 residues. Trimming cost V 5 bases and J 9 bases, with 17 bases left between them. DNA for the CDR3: TGTGCCAGCAGTCCCCTTGCAGGAGGAGGTGAGCAGTTCTTC. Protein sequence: CASSPLAGGGEQFF.

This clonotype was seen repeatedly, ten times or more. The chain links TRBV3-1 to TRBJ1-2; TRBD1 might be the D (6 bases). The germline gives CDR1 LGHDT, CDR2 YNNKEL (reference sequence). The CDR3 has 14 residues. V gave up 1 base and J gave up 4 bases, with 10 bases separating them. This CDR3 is CASSQAGGSYGYTF. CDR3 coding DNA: TGTGCCAGCAGCCAAGCGGGGGGCTCCTATGGCTACACCTTC.

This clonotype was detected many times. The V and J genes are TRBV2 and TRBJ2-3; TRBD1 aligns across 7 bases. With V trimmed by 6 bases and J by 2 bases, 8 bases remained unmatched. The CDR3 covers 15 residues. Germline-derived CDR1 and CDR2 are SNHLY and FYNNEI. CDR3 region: CASRATGAFTDTQYF. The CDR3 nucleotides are TGTGCCAGCAGAGCAACAGGGGCCTTCACAGATACGCAGTATTTT.

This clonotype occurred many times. The DNA of the CDR3 is TGTGCCAGCAGCCCCCAATCAGGCTATGGCTACACCTTC. As protein: CASSPQSGYGYTF. The V gene is TRBV7-9, the J gene TRBJ1-2; D is unresolved. Trimming stripped 5 bases from V and 4 bases from J, with 11 bases between. Germline values: CDR1 SEHNR, CDR2 FQNEAQ (reference sequence). CDR3 length equals 13 residues.

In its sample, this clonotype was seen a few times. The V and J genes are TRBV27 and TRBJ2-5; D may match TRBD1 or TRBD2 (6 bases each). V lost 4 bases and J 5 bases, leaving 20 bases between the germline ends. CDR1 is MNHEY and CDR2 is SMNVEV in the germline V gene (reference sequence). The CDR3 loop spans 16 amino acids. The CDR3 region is CASSSGVGGGVETQYF. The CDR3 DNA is TGTGCCAGCAGTTCGGGGGTCGGGGGCGGGGTGGAGACCCAGTACTTC.

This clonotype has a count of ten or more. DNA of the CDR3: TGTGCCAGCAGTTACGAGGTGGATGAAGCTTTCTTT. It is translated as CASSYEVDEAFF. The chain has TRBV6-2 or TRBV6-3 and TRBJ1-1; D not certain. V was clipped by 2 bases and J by 7 bases, with 8 bases between them. CDR3 length equals 12 residues. Germline CDR1 reads MNHEY; CDR2 reads SVGEGT.

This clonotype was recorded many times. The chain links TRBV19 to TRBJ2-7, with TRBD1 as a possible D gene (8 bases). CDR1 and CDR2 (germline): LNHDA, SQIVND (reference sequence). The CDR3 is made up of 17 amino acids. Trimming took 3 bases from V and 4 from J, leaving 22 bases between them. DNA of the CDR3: TGTGCCAGTAGTATCGGGGGGACAGGCCTCCGGGGGTACGAGCAGTACTTC. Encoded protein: CASSIGGTGLRGYEQYF.

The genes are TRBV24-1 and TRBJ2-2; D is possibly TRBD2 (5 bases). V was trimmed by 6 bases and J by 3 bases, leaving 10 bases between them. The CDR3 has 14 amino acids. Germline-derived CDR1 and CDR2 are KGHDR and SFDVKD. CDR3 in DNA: TGTGCCACCAGTAAACTAGAGGACACCGGGGAGCTGTTTTTT. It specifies CATSKLEDTGELFF.

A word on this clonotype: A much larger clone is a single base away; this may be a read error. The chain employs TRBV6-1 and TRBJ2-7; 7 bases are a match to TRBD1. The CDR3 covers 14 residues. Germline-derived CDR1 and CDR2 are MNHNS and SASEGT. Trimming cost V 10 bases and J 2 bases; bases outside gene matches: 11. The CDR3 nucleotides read TGTGCCAACACCATAAGGGGGCGAACCTACGAGCAGTACTTC. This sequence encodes CANTIRGRTYEQYF.

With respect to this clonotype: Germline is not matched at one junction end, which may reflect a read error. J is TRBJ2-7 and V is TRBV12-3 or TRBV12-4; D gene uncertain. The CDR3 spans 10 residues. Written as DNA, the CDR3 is TGTGCCAGCAGTTTATTCCTAGTCCTCTTC. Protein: CASSLFLVLF.